The T cell receptor (beta chain) described here comes from a study of neurological immune-mediated disorders. This clonotype was detected many times. No antigen is known for it. Germline V gives CDR1 SQVTM, CDR2 ANQGSEA. V was cut by 4 bases and J by 1 base, with 7 bases left in between. CDR3 size: 12 residues. A 10-nucleotide random UMI tagged transcripts in template-switch 5'RACE cDNA synthesis. TCRdb called the 5' RACE reads again in MiXCR, with one record for every CDR3 protein. The sample lists fewer than 30,000 distinct CDR3 sequences; roughly 7% were seen once. Study conclusions and caveats: No CDR3 amino acid sequences were shared by expanded clones across subjects, suggesting private repertoires in all groups.

The J gene is TRBJ2-5, the V gene TRBV29-1; D remains unclear. Sample: PBMCs. This receptor was obtained from a woman between 40 and 50 years old in good health. The CDR3: CSVGRPQETQYF. In DNA, the CDR3 is TGCAGCGTTGGACGGCCCCAAGAGACCCAGTACTTC.